The present entry profiles one T cell receptor beta chain with its context. Its antigen is as yet unknown. Primed by a sample-barcoded 5' primer and a J-beta primer mix, a second PCR proceeded for about 6 to 12 cycles. TCRdb used MiXCR to reprocess the 5' RACE reads, holding one entry per CDR3 protein. Here the sample spans 550,000 to 650,000 distinct CDR3 sequences, 25% to 30% being singletons. Ranging in age from about 6 to 90, the donors were healthy Caucasian individuals from Russia. V lost 0 bases to trimming and J lost 6 bases, with 11 bases between them. Germline lookup yields CDR1 GTSNPN and CDR2 SVGIG (reference sequence). The CDR3 extends over 14 amino acids. The data were taken from a study of blood T cells in healthy people across ages. The study's findings and limits: Diversity estimates from one million T cells were considered underestimates. Reliance upon unsorted PBMCs precluded definitive naive versus antigen-experienced comparison. Older age went with lower TCR beta diversity per million T cells, in a roughly linear way.

This clonotype was sampled from a woman of 80 years or more in good health. The sequenced material came from blood. V gene TRBV30 combines with J gene TRBJ1-4; TRBD1 is a possible D gene (5 bases). The CDR3 region is CAWSVITGDEKLFF. CDR3 bases: TGTGCCTGGAGTGTTATTACAGGTGATGAAAAACTGTTTTTT.